This T cell receptor beta chain was captured by sequencing in a study of blood T cell repertoires in COVID-19 (TCRdb year 2020). For the study in its entirety: Collaborator samples came from the United States, Italy and Spain and covered acute and convalescent phases of COVID-19. The material from the prospective study consisted of cDNA or gDNA derived from T cells, B-cell-depleted T cells, or PBMCs. Deeply sampled blood TCRbeta repertoires from subjects exposed to, actively infected with, or recovered from COVID-19 were included in the dataset. The repertoires were made available in a free public database intended to serve as a resource for research on the immune response to SARS-CoV-2. The samples were drawn from two sources: the first 160 participants of the ongoing ImmuneRACE study, and 1,254 subjects contributed by 6 global collaborators. The sample metadata nearly always contained a de-identified subject ID, COVID-19 status, age in years and sex. HLA class I and class II types, where available, came from metadata supplied by the sample provider rather than from assay-based typing. What the research found in general, with its limitations: The amount of clinical and demographic metadata varied by source and participant and was provided uncurated.

One collaborating source in Seattle enrolled patients while the patients were actively infected and followed the patients over time throughout the course of disease. The collaborating institutions used their own protocols to collect whole blood in K2EDTA tubes. For TCRbeta analysis, collaborators shipped samples in one of three forms: frozen whole blood, isolated PBMCs, or DNA extracted from either of those sample types. To note about this clone: Its antigen remains undetermined. The record has no base qualities; no much larger clone is one base away.

The immunoSEQ Assay, a bias-controlled multiplex PCR, was used to amplify TCRbeta CDR3 regions from genomic DNA. The paper's data handling went like this. The number of nucleated cells in each sample was estimated from the amplification of reference gene primers within the assay. To quantify the absolute abundance of each unique TCRbeta CDR3 rearrangement, sequence reads were collapsed and filtered. For each sample, productive Simpson clonality was calculated as the square root of Simpson's diversity index across productive rearrangements. As stored in TCRdb, this immuneACCESS dataset retains in-frame rearrangements with V and J assigned. A fraction of the clones does not appear; measured against another copy, unresolved V genes explain less than half of the discrepancy, and the remainder lacks a known reason. Clone size and V and J calls were adopted from that table, with D and trimming inferred from the DNA. In this sample the table shows about 68,000 clones, 75% to 95% of which occur a single time. Together, the top ten hold 7.3% of the sample.

The sample comprised peripheral blood. The sequence came from a man between 35 and 55 years old with COVID-19, enrolled during active disease.

In nucleotides, the sequence is TGTGCCAGCACCTACGGGACATACGGTGAAGCTTTCTTT. It codes for CASTYGTYGEAFF. Recombination linked TRBV2 to TRBJ1-1; TRBD1 is a possible D gene, resting on 6 matching bases. The CDR3 goes from the cysteine to the phenylalanine over 13 residues. Of the read, only the CDR3 DNA is kept; its 39 bases are in frame from base 1. V loses 7 bases of germline sequence and J loses 7 bases, and the interval between the two ends is 16 bases. Via the germline V gene, CDR1 is SNHLY and CDR2 FYNNEI.